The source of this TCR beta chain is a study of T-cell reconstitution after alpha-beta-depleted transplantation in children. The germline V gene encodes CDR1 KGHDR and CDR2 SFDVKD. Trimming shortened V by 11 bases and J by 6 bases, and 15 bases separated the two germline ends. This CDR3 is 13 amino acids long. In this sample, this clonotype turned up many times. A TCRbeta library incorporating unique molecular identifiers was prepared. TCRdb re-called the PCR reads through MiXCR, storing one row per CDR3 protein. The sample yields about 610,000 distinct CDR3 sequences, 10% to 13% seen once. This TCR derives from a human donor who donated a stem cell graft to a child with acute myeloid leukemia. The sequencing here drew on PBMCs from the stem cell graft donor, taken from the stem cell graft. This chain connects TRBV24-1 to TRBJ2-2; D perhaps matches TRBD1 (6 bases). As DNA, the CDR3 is TGTGCCAGCAGGGACAACCGGGCCGGGGAGCTGTTTTTT. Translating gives CASRDNRAGELFF.